Presented here are 29 T cell receptor beta chains from one specimen sequenced in a study of tissue T cells after allogeneic stem cell transplantation. Sequencing used immunoSEQ multiplex PCR; TCRdb keeps in-frame clones, though not all of them. This sample carries 6,000 or so clones, approximately 47% of them seen once, and the ten largest clones take almost 8%. Time point: mouse harvest day 7 after allogeneic transplant. Each mouse received 10^7 T-cell-depleted marrow cells plus 10^6 splenic CD5+ T cells by tail vein. Sequencing used gut tissue. These receptors were collected from a female BALB/c mouse given C57BL/6 T cells with graft-versus-host disease after an allogeneic hematopoietic cell transplant.

Points on this clone: The genes are named according to mouse. The sequenced fragment ends 1 residue before the CDR3 boundary, so the rest is inferred from the germline J gene. The V and J genes are TRBV12-1 and TRBJ2-7; D possibly uses TRBD1 or TRBD2 (5 bases each). The CDR3 totals 13 residues. The V gene lost 4 bases and the J gene lost 2 bases, with 11 bases spanning the gap. CDR1 is SGHSN and CDR2 is HYEKVE in the germline V gene. The CDR3 here is CASSPGTAYEQYF. The part of the CDR3 DNA that was read is TGTGCCAGCTCCCCTGGGACGGCCTATGAACAGTAC. Looking up the rest from reference TRBV12-1 and TRBJ2-7 gives the full variable domain: DSGVVQSPRHIIKEKGGRSVLTCIPISGHSNVVWYQQTLGKELKFLIQHYEKVERDKGFLPSRFSVQQFDDYHSEMNMSALELEDSAMYFCASSPGTAYEQYFGPGTRLTVL.

This clone was counted between two and nine times. Gene names and germline refer to mouse. The read halts 1 residue ahead of the CDR3 end, with the missing end drawn from the germline J gene. This rearrangement joins TRBV26 to TRBJ2-7; D might be TRBD1 or TRBD2, each matching 6 bases. CDR3 length: 14 amino acids. V was clipped by 3 bases and J by 0 bases, with 9 bases between them. CDR1 and CDR2 from the germline V gene are KGHPV and FQNQEV (reference sequence). The sequenced part of the CDR3 DNA is TGTGCCAGCAGTCTCCCGGGGGCCTCCTATGAACAGTAC. Translated, it gives CASSLPGASYEQY. The entire CDR3 sequence reads CASSLPGASYEQYF.

This clone was detected once. Any gene name here is a mouse gene name. The read falls 1 residue short of the CDR3 end, and the missing part is taken from the germline J gene. This chain connects TRBV2 to TRBJ1-1; D is unclear. CDR1 and CDR2 (germline): LGHNA, YSYQKL. V gave up 0 bases and J gave up 3 bases, with 5 bases separating them. CDR3 length: 13 residues. The sequenced part of the CDR3 DNA is TGTGCCAGCAGCCAAGATCGCGACACAGAAGTCTTC. It translates to CASSQDRDTEVF. The entire CDR3 is CASSQDRDTEVFF.

There are a few counts of this clone. Genes here carry mouse names. The CDR3 end falls 1 residue outside the read, so it is completed with the germline J gene. V and J are TRBV26 and TRBJ1-5; no clear D gene. The CDR3 totals 12 residues. CDR1 KGHPV and CDR2 FQNQEV come from the germline V gene (reference sequence). The V end lost 2 bases, the J end lost 7 bases, and 6 bases lay between the germline ends. The CDR3 DNA, read in part, is TGTGCCAGCAGTCTGATGGGGCAGGCTCCGCTT. Its translation is CASSLMGQAPL. The entire CDR3 protein is CASSLMGQAPLF. The complete variable domain, with remaining parts taken from reference TRBV26 and TRBJ1-5, reads NSKVIQTPRYLVKGQGQKAKMRCIPEKGHPVVFWYQQNKNNEFKFLINFQNQEVLQQIDMTEKRFSAECPSNSPCSLEIQSSEAGDSALYLCASSLMGQAPLFGEGTRLSVL.

Of note for this clone: The gene symbols are mouse symbols. The read terminates 1 residue ahead of where the CDR3 ends, so the germline J gene completes it. The chain carries TRBV23 and TRBJ2-3; the table assigns TRBD1, which was not confirmed against the DNA. Germline CDR1 and CDR2: KGHTA and FQNQQP. The CDR3 totals 17 residues. The CDR3 bases that were read are TGCTCCAGCAGTCAATCGGGCGCAGGGGCAAGTGCAGAAACGCTGTAT. Its protein is CSSSQSGAGASAETLY. Given in full, the CDR3 is CSSSQSGAGASAETLYF.

Only a few counts were recorded for this clone. Mouse gene names and germline throughout. CDR3 region: CASSFQASQNTLYF. The covered CDR3 bases are TGTGCAAGCAGCTTTCAGGCTAGTCAAAACACCTTGTAC. This chain uses TRBV16 with TRBJ2-4, with D unclear. The observed sequence ends 1 residue before the CDR3 terminus, with the missing tail filled in from the germline J gene. Germline CDR1 is SGHSA and CDR2 is FRNQAP. The CDR3 loop spans 14 amino acids. The ends were cut back, 3 bases at V and 0 bases at J, with 7 bases in the middle.

Regarding this clone: Genes and germline come from the mouse. The read comes to an end 1 residue before the CDR3 does, leaving the germline J gene to fill in the end. The rearrangement joins TRBV14 to TRBJ2-5; TRBD1 aligns across 7 bases. This CDR3 spans 13 amino acids. The V segment lost 2 bases and the J segment 6 bases; nucleotides outside the gene matches: 3. Germline V gene sequence: CDR1 SGHDT, CDR2 FRDEAV. The CDR3 bases that were read are TGTGCCAGCAGTTTTGGCAGGGGGGACACCCAGTAC. Translated: CASSFGRGDTQY. The entire CDR3 protein is CASSFGRGDTQYF.

By share, this clone counts as large (0.1 to 1%). The genes are named according to mouse. The CDR3 is cut off 1 residue early in the read; its end comes from the germline J gene. The chain couples TRBV16 to TRBJ2-7; 10 bases align to TRBD2. This CDR3 is 14 amino acids long. The germline gives CDR1 SGHSA, CDR2 FRNQAP. The ends lost 2 bases at V and 3 bases at J; junction bases unmatched: 1. The part of the CDR3 DNA that was read is TGTGCAAGCAGCTTAACTGGGGGGGACTATGAACAGTAC. Its translation: CASSLTGGDYEQY. The CDR3, in full, reads CASSLTGGDYEQYF.

Details on this clone: Gene names follow the mouse nomenclature. CDR3 protein: CASSWTGGSEQYF. Partial CDR3 DNA: TGTGCCAGCTCCTGGACTGGGGGGAGTGAACAGTAC. V usage is TRBV12-1 and J usage is TRBJ2-7, with TRBD2 matching over 11 bases. The read is 1 residue too short to cover the CDR3 end, so that end is filled in from the germline J gene. The ends lost 4 bases at V and 6 bases at J; junction bases unmatched: 4. The CDR3 has 13 residues. CDR1 SGHSN and CDR2 HYEKVE come from the germline V gene.

In regard to this clone: Germline and genes: mouse. The CDR3 is cut off 1 residue early in the read; its end comes from the germline J gene. This rearrangement joins TRBV16 to TRBJ2-7; perhaps D is TRBD1 or TRBD2 (5 bases each). Germline V gene sequence: CDR1 SGHSA, CDR2 FRNQAP. The V end lost 1 base, the J end lost 0 bases, and 10 bases lay between the germline ends. This CDR3 is 15 amino acids long. CDR3 in amino acids: CASSLGGSSSYEQYF. Partial CDR3 DNA: TGTGCAAGCAGCTTAGGGGGGTCCAGCTCCTATGAACAGTAC.

Notes on this clone: Gene names are the mouse ones. The read is 1 residue too short to cover the CDR3 end, so that end is filled in from the germline J gene. Other DNA sequences in the same sample also yield this CDR3. The genes are TRBV26 and TRBJ2-5; D gene unclear. The CDR3 loop spans 11 amino acids. The germline V gene encodes CDR1 KGHPV and CDR2 FQNQEV (reference sequence). Trimming left V 4 bases short and J 3 bases short, with 2 bases between. Partial CDR3 DNA: TGTGCCAGCAGTCCTCAAGACACCCAGTAC. Its protein product is CASSPQDTQY. The full CDR3 protein reads CASSPQDTQYF.

Comments on this clone: Gene names refer to mouse genes. The missing CDR3 end, 1 residue past where the read stops, is filled in from the germline J gene. This sequence joins TRBV26 and TRBJ2-2, with no clear D. The germline CDR1 and CDR2 sequences are KGHPV and FQNQEV (reference sequence). Trimming pared 4 bases from V and 0 bases from J, leaving 9 bases between. This CDR3 comprises 15 residues. CDR3 amino acids: CASSQQASNTGQLYF. The DNA read from the CDR3 is TGTGCCAGCAGTCAGCAGGCCTCAAACACCGGGCAGCTCTAC.

Relative to its sample, this clone is medium-sized. Gene and germline names: mouse. From the germline J gene comes the end of the CDR3, since the read stops 1 residue before it. The chain has TRBV16 and TRBJ1-3; TRBD1 matches 7 bases. Germline V gives CDR1 SGHSA, CDR2 FRNQAP. J was trimmed by 4 bases and V by 5 bases; bases with no gene match: 5. This CDR3 has 14 residues. The CDR3 DNA, read in part, is TGTGCAAGCAGCCCGACAGGGACCGGAAATACGCTCTAT. This sequence encodes CASSPTGTGNTLY. The whole CDR3 region reads CASSPTGTGNTLYF.

Note on this clone: The genes and germline here are from mouse. The read falls 1 residue short of the CDR3 end, and the missing part is taken from the germline J gene. This chain joins TRBV3 and TRBJ2-1; D is perhaps TRBD1 or TRBD2 (6 bases each). V shed 2 bases and J shed 6 bases, with 8 bases lying between them. CDR3 length equals 13 residues. From germline, CDR1 is SNHLY and CDR2 FYNGKV (reference sequence). The covered CDR3 bases are TGTGCCAGCAGCTTAACGGGGGCTGCTGAGCAGTTC. Amino acids: CASSLTGAAEQF. The entire CDR3 reads CASSLTGAAEQFF.

For this clone: Mouse germline and gene names are used. The observed sequence ends 1 residue before the CDR3 terminus, with the missing tail filled in from the germline J gene. The rearrangement links TRBV12-1 to TRBJ1-2; maybe TRBD1 (5 bases). Germline CDR1 SGHSN, CDR2 HYEKVE. This CDR3 is built from 12 residues. Trimming removed 1 base from V and 5 bases from J, with 7 bases in between. The sequenced part of the CDR3 DNA is TGTGCCAGCTCTCTGGGACGATCCGACTACACC. Encoded protein: CASSLGRSDYT. The full CDR3 is CASSLGRSDYTF.

This clone showed up just once. Gene names are mouse gene names. The read ends 1 residue early relative to the CDR3; the germline J gene fills the gap. This chain uses TRBV4 with TRBJ2-5; 10 nucleotides agree with TRBD2. CDR3 size: 16 residues. Trimming cost V 5 bases and J 6 bases; bases outside gene matches: 11. Germline lookup yields CDR1 LGHDT and CDR2 YNNKQL (reference sequence). The CDR3 region is CASSRRLGGRGDTQYF. The CDR3 DNA, read in part, is TGTGCCAGCAGCCGCAGACTGGGGGGAAGAGGGGACACCCAGTAC.

This clone was counted only a few times. Gene names refer to mouse genes. The read terminates 1 residue before the CDR3 end, so the remaining end is supplied by the germline J gene. The chain combines TRBV19 with TRBJ1-1; tentative D call: TRBD1 (5 bases). The V gene's germline CDR1 is FNHDT and CDR2 SITEND (reference sequence). This CDR3 region has 11 residues. Between the trimmed V and J ends, which lost 3 bases and 8 bases, there was a span of 8 bases. The CDR3 protein is CASSTGPEVFF. The sequenced CDR3 bases are TGTGCCAGCAGTACAGGGCCCGAAGTCTTC.

This clone is classed as medium-sized. All gene names here are mouse names. The read halts 1 residue ahead of the CDR3 end, with the missing end drawn from the germline J gene. The chain uses TRBV26 and TRBJ1-3; a weak D match, TRBD1 (5 bases). Germline CDR1 is KGHPV and CDR2 is FQNQEV (reference sequence). V lost 4 bases, J lost 0 bases, and 7 bases lay in between. CDR3 length: 14 amino acids. The CDR3 region is CASSRGNSGNTLYF. The CDR3 DNA, read in part, is TGTGCCAGCAGTCGGGGGAATTCTGGAAATACGCTCTAT.

This clone was counted only a few times. Genes and germline come from the mouse. The read ends 1 residue before the CDR3 terminus; that terminus is restored from the germline J gene. This chain connects TRBV26 to TRBJ2-2; D may be TRBD1 or TRBD2 (6 bases each). The CDR3 extends over 15 amino acids. V lost 2 bases and J 4 bases, leaving 11 bases between the germline ends. CDR1 is KGHPV and CDR2 is FQNQEV in the germline V gene (reference sequence). The sequenced part of the CDR3 DNA is TGTGCCAGCAGTCTGACGGGGGCGGGCACCGGGCAGCTCTAC. Translating it yields CASSLTGAGTGQLY. The full CDR3 protein reads CASSLTGAGTGQLYF.

In regard to this clone: Gene names follow the mouse nomenclature. Coverage ceases 1 residue before the CDR3 finishes, and the germline J gene fills in the end. The J gene is TRBJ2-5, the V gene TRBV23; TRBD1 is the table's D call, not checked against the DNA. This CDR3 contains 14 residues. Germline V CDR1 and CDR2: KGHTA, FQNQQP. Partial CDR3 DNA: TGCTCCAGCAGTCAATCGAGGGGGCCGGACACCCAGTAC. Its protein product is CSSSQSRGPDTQY. The full CDR3 is CSSSQSRGPDTQYF.

Concerning this clone: All gene names here are mouse names. From the germline J gene comes the end of the CDR3, since the read stops 1 residue before it. This chain uses TRBV26 with TRBJ2-7; D ambiguous. The germline V and J ends were trimmed by 6 bases and 0 bases, with 15 bases remaining between them. The CDR3 spans 15 residues. CDR1 and CDR2 (germline): KGHPV, FQNQEV (reference sequence). The DNA read from the CDR3 is TGTGCCAGCAGACGAAGACACCTTAGCTCCTATGAACAGTAC. It encodes CASRRRHLSSYEQY. The CDR3 in full is CASRRRHLSSYEQYF.

Remarks on this clone: Gene names are mouse gene names. The sequence runs out 1 residue before the end of the CDR3; the remainder is reconstructed from the germline J gene. The rearrangement joins TRBV19 to TRBJ2-7, with D possibly being TRBD2 (7 bases). The V gene's germline CDR1 is FNHDT and CDR2 SITEND (reference sequence). The CDR3 consists of 14 residues. V lost 2 bases to trimming and J lost 1 base, with 10 bases between them. The covered CDR3 bases are TGTGCCAGCAGTATCCGGGGGGCGTCCTATGAACAGTAC. It encodes CASSIRGASYEQY. The CDR3, in full, reads CASSIRGASYEQYF.

Turning to this clone: Gene names refer to mouse genes. The CDR3 extends 1 residue past the end of the read, so its final part is completed from the germline J gene. This sequence joins TRBV26 and TRBJ2-1; D is possibly TRBD1 (6 bases). Germline lookup yields CDR1 KGHPV and CDR2 FQNQEV (reference sequence). This CDR3 comprises 14 residues. Trimming removed 5 bases at V and 3 bases at J, with 11 bases between. CDR3 region: CASSAGHLYAEQFF. The part of the CDR3 DNA that was read is TGTGCCAGCAGTGCGGGACACCTCTATGCTGAGCAGTTC.

With respect to this clone: Each gene name is a mouse one. The read stops 1 residue short of the end of the CDR3; the missing end is completed from the germline J gene. The chain has TRBV26 and TRBJ2-7; 9 bases match TRBD1. The junction had 4 bases not matched to a gene; V was cut back by 3 bases and J by 4 bases. The CDR3 is 14 residues long. Germline loops: CDR1 KGHPV, CDR2 FQNQEV (reference sequence). CDR3: CASSLGDRAYEQYF. The covered CDR3 bases are TGTGCCAGCAGTCTAGGGGACAGGGCATATGAACAGTAC.

Note on this clone: These gene names are mouse names. The DNA ends 1 residue before the CDR3 does, and the rest of the CDR3 is filled in from the germline J gene. The gene calls are TRBV29 and TRBJ2-1; D might be TRBD1 or TRBD2, each matching 5 bases. CDR3 length: 12 amino acids. CDR1 and CDR2 (germline): MSHET, SYDVDS. Trimming took off 3 bases at V and 6 bases at J, with 6 bases between the two ends. The sequenced part of the CDR3 DNA is TGTGCTAGCAGTTTCGGGGGTGCTGAGCAGTTC. It translates to CASSFGGAEQF. The entire CDR3 protein reads CASSFGGAEQFF.

As regards this clone: Gene names denote mouse genes. The CDR3 goes on 1 residue after the read ends, and that part is filled in from the germline J gene. The chain joins TRBV4 to TRBJ2-3; a weak D match, TRBD1 (6 bases). The V gene's germline CDR1 is LGHDT and CDR2 YNNKQL (reference sequence). This CDR3 contains 13 residues. Trimming stripped 5 bases from V and 1 base from J, with 7 bases between. This chain's CDR3 is CASSRTGAETLYF. The covered CDR3 bases are TGTGCCAGCAGCCGGACAGGTGCAGAAACGCTGTAT.

A note on this clone: Gene names denote mouse genes. The missing CDR3 end, 1 residue past where the read stops, is filled in from the germline J gene. This CDR3 is also generated by other DNA sequences in the sample. The chain uses TRBV14 and TRBJ2-4; D is ambiguous. Trimming pared 1 base from V and 0 bases from J, leaving 3 bases between. From germline, CDR1 is SGHDT and CDR2 FRDEAV. This CDR3 comprises 13 residues. This CDR3 reads CASSFDSQNTLYF. CDR3 bases read: TGTGCCAGCAGTTTCGACAGTCAAAACACCTTGTAC.

On this clone itself: Genes and germline come from the mouse. The read finishes 1 residue shy of the CDR3 end, and the germline J gene is used to complete it. This rearrangement joins TRBV26 to TRBJ1-4, with no clear D. The V end lost 2 bases, the J end lost 3 bases, and 7 bases lay between the germline ends. CDR1 KGHPV and CDR2 FQNQEV come from the germline V gene (reference sequence). The CDR3 is made up of 14 amino acids. The CDR3: CASSLRTANERLFF. The DNA read from the CDR3 is TGTGCCAGCAGTCTGAGGACGGCCAACGAAAGATTATTT.

This clone is medium-sized. Germline and genes: mouse. With the read ending 1 residue before the CDR3 end, the germline J gene is used to fill in that end. The sample holds other DNA sequences that translate to the same CDR3. This chain joins TRBV26 and TRBJ2-7, with TRBD1 as a possible D gene (5 bases). The CDR3 spans 12 residues. Trimming stripped 2 bases from V and 3 bases from J, with 5 bases between. The germline gives CDR1 KGHPV, CDR2 FQNQEV (reference sequence). CDR3 DNA (partial): TGTGCCAGCAGTCTGCAGGGCTATGAACAGTAC. Translating gives CASSLQGYEQY. The whole CDR3 region reads CASSLQGYEQYF.